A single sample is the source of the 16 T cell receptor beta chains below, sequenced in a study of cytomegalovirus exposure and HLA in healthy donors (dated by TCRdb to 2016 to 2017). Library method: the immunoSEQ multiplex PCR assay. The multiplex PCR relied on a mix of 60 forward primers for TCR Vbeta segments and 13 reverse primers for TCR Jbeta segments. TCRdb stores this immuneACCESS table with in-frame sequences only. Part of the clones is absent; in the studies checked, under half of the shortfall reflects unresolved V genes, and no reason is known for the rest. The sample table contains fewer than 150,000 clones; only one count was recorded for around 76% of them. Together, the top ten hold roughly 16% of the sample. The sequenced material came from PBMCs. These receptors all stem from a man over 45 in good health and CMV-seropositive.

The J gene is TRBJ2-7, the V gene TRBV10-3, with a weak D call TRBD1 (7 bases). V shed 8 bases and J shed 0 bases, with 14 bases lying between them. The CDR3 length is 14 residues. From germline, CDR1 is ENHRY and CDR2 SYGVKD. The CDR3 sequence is CAIQGEASSYEQYF. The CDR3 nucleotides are TGTGCCATCCAGGGGGAGGCCTCCTCCTACGAGCAGTACTTC.

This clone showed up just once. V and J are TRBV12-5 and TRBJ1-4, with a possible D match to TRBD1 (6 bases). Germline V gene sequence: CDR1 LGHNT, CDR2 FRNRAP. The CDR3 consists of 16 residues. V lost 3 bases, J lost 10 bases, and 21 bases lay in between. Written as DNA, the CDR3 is TGTGCTAGTGGTTTAGCCCCTCCCCAGGGGAAGGGAAAACTGTTTTTT. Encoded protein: CASGLAPPQGKGKLFF.

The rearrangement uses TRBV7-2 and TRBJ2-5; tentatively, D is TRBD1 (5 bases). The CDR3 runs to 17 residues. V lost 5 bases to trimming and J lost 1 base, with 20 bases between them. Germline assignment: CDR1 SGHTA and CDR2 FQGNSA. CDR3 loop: CASSGGVAGLLQETQYF. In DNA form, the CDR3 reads TGTGCCAGCAGCGGCGGCGTGGCAGGGCTTCTCCAAGAGACCCAGTACTTC.

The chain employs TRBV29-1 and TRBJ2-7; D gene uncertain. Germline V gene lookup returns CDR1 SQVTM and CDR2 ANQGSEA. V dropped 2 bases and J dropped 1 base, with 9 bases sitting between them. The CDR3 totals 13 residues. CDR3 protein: CSVELTGSYEQYF. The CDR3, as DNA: TGCAGCGTTGAACTTACGGGTTCCTACGAGCAGTACTTC.

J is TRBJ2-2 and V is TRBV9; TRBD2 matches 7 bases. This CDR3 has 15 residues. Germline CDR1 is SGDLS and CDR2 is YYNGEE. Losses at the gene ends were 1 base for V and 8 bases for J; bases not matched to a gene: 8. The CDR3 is CASSVRASGSGELFF. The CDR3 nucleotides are TGTGCCAGCAGCGTAAGAGCTAGCGGATCGGGGGAGCTGTTTTTT.

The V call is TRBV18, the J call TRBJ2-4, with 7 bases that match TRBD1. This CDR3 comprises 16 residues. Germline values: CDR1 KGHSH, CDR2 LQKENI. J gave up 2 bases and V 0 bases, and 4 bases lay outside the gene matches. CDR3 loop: CASSPPQQGTKNIQYF. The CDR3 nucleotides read TGTGCCAGCTCACCACCCCAACAGGGGACCAAAAACATTCAGTACTTC.

The CDR3 loop is CSVDEATGKQFF. CDR3 nucleotide sequence: TGCAGCGTTGACGAGGCGACAGGGAAGCAGTTCTTC. The chain uses TRBV29-1 and TRBJ2-1, with 7 bases matching TRBD1. Germline assignment: CDR1 SQVTM and CDR2 ANQGSEA. CDR3 length equals 12 residues. V lost 3 bases to trimming and J lost 11 bases; unmatched junction nucleotides: 7.

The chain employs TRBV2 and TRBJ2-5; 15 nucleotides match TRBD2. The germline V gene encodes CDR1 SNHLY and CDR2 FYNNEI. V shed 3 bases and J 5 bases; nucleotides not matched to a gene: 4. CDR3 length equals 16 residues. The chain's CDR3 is CASSDWTSGGAETQYF. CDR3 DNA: TGTGCCAGCAGTGACTGGACTAGCGGGGGGGCGGAGACCCAGTACTTC.

The CDR3 reads CASSDWLRGGELFF. CDR3 in DNA: TGCGCCAGCAGTGACTGGCTTCGGGGCGGGGAGCTGTTTTTT. The chain recombines TRBV10-2 with TRBJ2-2; possible D gene TRBD2, 5 bases. The CDR3 has 14 residues. Looked up from germline, CDR1 is WSHSY and CDR2 is SAAADI. Trimming stripped 3 bases from V and 7 bases from J, with 12 bases between.

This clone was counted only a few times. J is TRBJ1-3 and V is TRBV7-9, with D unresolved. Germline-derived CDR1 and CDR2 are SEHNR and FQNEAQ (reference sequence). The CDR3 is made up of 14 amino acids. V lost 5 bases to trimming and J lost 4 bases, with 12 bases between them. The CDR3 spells CASSRGESGNTIYF. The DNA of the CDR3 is TGTGCCAGCAGCCGCGGTGAATCGGGAAACACCATATATTTT.

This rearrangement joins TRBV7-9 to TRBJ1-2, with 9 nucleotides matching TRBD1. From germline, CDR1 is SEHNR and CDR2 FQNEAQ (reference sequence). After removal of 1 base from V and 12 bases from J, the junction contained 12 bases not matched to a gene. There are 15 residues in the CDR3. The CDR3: CASSLGGRTGEGNTF. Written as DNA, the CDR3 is TGTGCCAGCAGCTTAGGAGGTCGGACAGGGGAGGGAAACACCTTC.

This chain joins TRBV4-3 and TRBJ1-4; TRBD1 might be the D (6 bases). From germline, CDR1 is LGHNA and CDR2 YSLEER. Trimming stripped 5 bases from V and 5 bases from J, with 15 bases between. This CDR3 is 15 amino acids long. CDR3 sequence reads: CASSAHQGSNEKLFF. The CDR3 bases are TGCGCCAGCAGCGCCCACCAGGGGTCAAATGAAAAACTGTTTTTT.

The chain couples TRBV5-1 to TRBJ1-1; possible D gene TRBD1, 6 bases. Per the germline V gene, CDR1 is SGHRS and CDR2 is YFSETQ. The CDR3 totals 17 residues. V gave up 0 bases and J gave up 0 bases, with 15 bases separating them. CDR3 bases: TGCGCCAGCAGCTTGGCCGGGCAGGGGCTCATGAACACTGAAGCTTTCTTT. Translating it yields CASSLAGQGLMNTEAFF. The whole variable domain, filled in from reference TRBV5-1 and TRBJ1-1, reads KAGVTQTPRYLIKTRGQQVTLSCSPISGHRSVSWYQQTPGQGLQFLFEYFSETQRNKGNFPGRFSGRQFSNSRSEMNVSTLELGDSALYLCASSLAGQGLMNTEAFFGQGTRLTVV.

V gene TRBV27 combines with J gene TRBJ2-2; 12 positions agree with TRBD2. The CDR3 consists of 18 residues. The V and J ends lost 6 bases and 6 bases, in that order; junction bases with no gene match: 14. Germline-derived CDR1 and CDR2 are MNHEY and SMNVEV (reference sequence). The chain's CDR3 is CASSPQFTSGGLAGELFF. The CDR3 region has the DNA TGTGCCAGCAGCCCCCAGTTTACTAGCGGGGGGCTGGCCGGGGAGCTGTTTTTT.

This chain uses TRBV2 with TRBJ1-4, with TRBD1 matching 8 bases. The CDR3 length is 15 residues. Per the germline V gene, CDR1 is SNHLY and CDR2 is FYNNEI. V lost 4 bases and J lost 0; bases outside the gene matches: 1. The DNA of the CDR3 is TGTGCCAGCAGTGTCAGGGGGCCAACTAATGAAAAACTGTTTTTT. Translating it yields CASSVRGPTNEKLFF.

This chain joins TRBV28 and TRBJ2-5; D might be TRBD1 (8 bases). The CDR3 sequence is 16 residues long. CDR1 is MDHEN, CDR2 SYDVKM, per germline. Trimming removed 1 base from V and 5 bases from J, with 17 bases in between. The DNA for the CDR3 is TGTGCCAGCAGTTTATTATCCGGACAGGGAGGGGAGACCCAGTACTTC. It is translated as CASSLLSGQGGETQYF. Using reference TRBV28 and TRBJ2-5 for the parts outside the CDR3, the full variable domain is DVKVTQSSRYLVKRTGEKVFLECVQDMDHENMFWYRQDPGLGLRLIYFSYDVKMKEKGDIPEGYSVSREKKERFSLILESASTNQTSMYLCASSLLSGQGGETQYFGPGTRLLVL.